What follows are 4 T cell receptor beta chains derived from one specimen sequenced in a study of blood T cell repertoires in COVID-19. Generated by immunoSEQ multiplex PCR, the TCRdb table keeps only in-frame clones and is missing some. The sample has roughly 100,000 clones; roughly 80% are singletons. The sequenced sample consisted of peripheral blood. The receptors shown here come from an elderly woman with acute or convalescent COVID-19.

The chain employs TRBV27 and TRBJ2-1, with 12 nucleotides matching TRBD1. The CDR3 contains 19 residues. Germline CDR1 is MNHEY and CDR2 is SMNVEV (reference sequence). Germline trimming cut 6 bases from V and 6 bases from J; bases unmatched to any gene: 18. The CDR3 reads CASSGDRDRGLAGSNEQFF. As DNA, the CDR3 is TGTGCCAGCAGCGGGGACAGGGACAGGGGGCTAGCGGGAAGCAATGAGCAGTTCTTC.

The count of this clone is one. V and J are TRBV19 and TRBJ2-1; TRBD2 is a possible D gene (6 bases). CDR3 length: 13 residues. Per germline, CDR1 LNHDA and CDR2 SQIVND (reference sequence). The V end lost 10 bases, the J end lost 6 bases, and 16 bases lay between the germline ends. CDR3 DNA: TGTGCCATCCGGGACTCCGGGATCAATGAGCAGTTCTTC. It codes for CAIRDSGINEQFF. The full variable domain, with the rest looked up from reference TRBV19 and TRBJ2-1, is DGGITQSPKYLFRKEGQNVTLSCEQNLNHDAMYWYRQDPGQGLRLIYYSQIVNDFQKGDIAEGYSVSREKKESFPLTVTSAQKNPTAFYLCAIRDSGINEQFFGPGTRLTVL.

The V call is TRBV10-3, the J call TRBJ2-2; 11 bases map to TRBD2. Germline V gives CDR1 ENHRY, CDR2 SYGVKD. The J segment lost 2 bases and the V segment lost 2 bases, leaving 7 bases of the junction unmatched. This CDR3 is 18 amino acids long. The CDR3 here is CAISEPTGLAGNTGELFF. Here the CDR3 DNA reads TGTGCCATCAGTGAGCCGACCGGACTAGCGGGTAACACCGGGGAGCTGTTTTTT.

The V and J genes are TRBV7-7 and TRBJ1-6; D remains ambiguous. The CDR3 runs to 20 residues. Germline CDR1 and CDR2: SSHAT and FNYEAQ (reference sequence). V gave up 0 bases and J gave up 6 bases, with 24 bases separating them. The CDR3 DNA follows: TGTGCCAGCAGCTTAGCTCATGTGTCATCCCCGTCGAGGGCTAATTCACCCCTCCACTTT. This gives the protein CASSLAHVSSPSRANSPLHF.